This T cell receptor (beta chain) is drawn from a study of blood T cell repertoires in COVID-19. For the study at large: PBMCs, B-cell-depleted T cells, or T cells were the source of the cDNA or gDNA that made up the material.

The CDR3 sequence is 15 residues long. Trimming removed 3 bases at V and 0 bases at J, with 11 bases between. Germline lookup yields CDR1 LNHDA and CDR2 SQIVND (reference sequence). In the original analysis: Amplification from reference gene primers served as the basis for estimated nucleated cell counts. Profiled with immunoSEQ multiplex PCR; TCRdb holds only in-frame clones, not every one. The V and J calls and clone size are taken from that table; D and trimming were inferred from the DNA. The sample carries approximately 53,000 clones, around 90% recorded once. Seattle cases were enrolled at active infection and followed longitudinally.

Specimen: peripheral blood. The rearrangement joins TRBV19 to TRBJ1-1, with D perhaps matching TRBD1 (6 bases). The sequence was collected from a woman aged 80 or over with COVID-19, enrolled during active disease. The CDR3 sequence is CASSILGGMNTEAFF. The DNA of the CDR3 is TGTGCCAGTAGTATTTTAGGGGGTATGAACACTGAAGCTTTCTTT.